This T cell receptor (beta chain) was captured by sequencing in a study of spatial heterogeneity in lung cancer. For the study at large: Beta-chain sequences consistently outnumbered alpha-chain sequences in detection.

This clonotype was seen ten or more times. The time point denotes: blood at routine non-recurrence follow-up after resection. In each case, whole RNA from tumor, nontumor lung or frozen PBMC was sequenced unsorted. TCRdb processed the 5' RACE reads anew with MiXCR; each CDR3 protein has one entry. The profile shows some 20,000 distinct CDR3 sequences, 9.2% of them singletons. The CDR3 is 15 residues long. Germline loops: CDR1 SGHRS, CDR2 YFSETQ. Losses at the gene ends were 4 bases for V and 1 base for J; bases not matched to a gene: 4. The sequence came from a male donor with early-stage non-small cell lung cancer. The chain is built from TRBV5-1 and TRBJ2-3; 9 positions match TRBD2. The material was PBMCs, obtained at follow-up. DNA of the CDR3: TGCGCCAGCAGCCCGCGGACTAGCGGCACAGATACGCAGTATTTT. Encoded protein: CASSPRTSGTDTQYF. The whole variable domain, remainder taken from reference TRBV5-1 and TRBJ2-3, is KAGVTQTPRYLIKTRGQQVTLSCSPISGHRSVSWYQQTPGQGLQFLFEYFSETQRNKGNFPGRFSGRQFSNSRSEMNVSTLELGDSALYLCASSPRTSGTDTQYFGPGTRLTVL.